Listed below are T cell receptor beta chains from one sample, sequenced in a study of blood T cell repertoires in COVID-19. Measured with immunoSEQ multiplex PCR; TCRdb has only the in-frame clones, and not every one. The sample gives nearly 60,000 clones, roughly 89% of which show up once; around 13% is in the top ten. The sample taken for sequencing was peripheral blood. The receptors shown here come from a man aged 60 to 69 with active COVID-19. Both conserved end residues are trimmed from each CDR3. Clone size is given for some rows only: seen once, a few or many times, or a class if the clone is expanded.

CDR3aa	v_gene	abundance
ASRAKLAGADKNIQY	TRBV7-2	few
ASSESGGRAYEQY	TRBV10-2	NA
ASSVSGVSTGELF	TRBV9	few
ASSTGTGHEKLF	TRBV5-1	NA
ASSPASSEQY	TRBV18	NA
ASSLGQYSPLH	TRBV7-9	few
ASSQPTGGGNSPLH	TRBV4-2	NA
SAPVDTLH	TRBV20-1	NA
ASSFWTAQETQY	TRBV6-2/TRBV6-3	NA
SVEDPAKAAQETQY	TRBV29-1	NA
ASSTSGGGTEAF	TRBV11-3	NA
ASSPGTGSYNEQF	TRBV18	NA
ASSDGQVKNEKLF	TRBV5-1	NA
ASSVGRGGDTQY	TRBV9	NA
ASSSTGGEYGYT	TRBV7-2	NA
ASSLSDRMTDEQY	TRBV28	NA
AISESTRRNTEAF	TRBV10-3	once
ASSQSRSNEKLF	TRBV3-1/TRBV3-2	NA
APGALTYEQY	TRBV3-1/TRBV3-2	few
ASSPWGGQSNYGYT	TRBV7-8	NA
ASSSIQRMGTGARYT	TRBV28	once
ASSLARGYYGYT	TRBV3-1/TRBV3-2	NA
ASSQFDRRSGYT	TRBV16	once
ASSQVAGGPVEQF	TRBV4-3	NA
ASSQLREYNEQF	TRBV3-1/TRBV3-2	once
ASSQVGRGNYGYT	TRBV3-1/TRBV3-2	NA
ASKAGPGLSTDTQY	TRBV4-1	NA
AISGDRRTDTQY	TRBV10-3	NA
ASSPYSLDSYSYNSPLH	TRBV5-1	NA
ASEPGQGYNEQF	TRBV5-4	NA
ASSYGGTDTQY	TRBV19	once
ASTPLGGNTEAF	TRBV28	NA
ASSLSTLRLAEIGELF	TRBV7-9	once
ASEGQNYGYT	TRBV19	NA
ASSRSRGPYEQY	TRBV5-1	NA
ASSPLDRPSSGNTIY	TRBV18	NA
ASSRDPSGGEQY	TRBV5-1	NA
AIRSGLMNSPLH	TRBV10-3	NA
ASSVTSGGYQETQY	TRBV7-6	NA
ASSRDRGSLRTDTQY	TRBV19	NA